The next 6 T cell receptor beta chains were all read from a single sample in a study of control samples from healthy donors and cancer patients. The table came from immunoSEQ multiplex PCR; TCRdb's copy has only in-frame clones and leaves some out. The data show around 95,000 clones, over 75% seen once. Sequenced material: blood. Every receptor here comes from a woman aged 50 to 60 in good health.

The rearrangement joins TRBV18 to TRBJ2-3; 9 nucleotides match TRBD1. The CDR3 length is 15 residues. J gave up 2 bases and V 6 bases, and 6 bases lay outside the gene matches. Germline lookup yields CDR1 KGHSH and CDR2 LQKENI. CDR3 sequence reads: CASSSGTGTTDTQYF. The DNA for the CDR3 is TGTGCCAGCTCGTCCGGGACAGGGACCACAGATACGCAGTATTTT.

This clone is medium-sized in the sample. The rearrangement uses TRBV7-9 and TRBJ2-5, with 11 bases aligning to TRBD1. With 1 base clipped from V and 1 base from J, the junction kept 2 bases outside the gene matches. The germline V gene encodes CDR1 SEHNR and CDR2 FQNEAQ (reference sequence). The CDR3 runs to 16 residues. The CDR3 nucleotides are TGTGCCAGCAGCTTAGGGACAGGGGGCCCCCAAGAGACCCAGTACTTC. It is translated as CASSLGTGGPQETQYF.

This sequence joins TRBV20-1 and TRBJ2-7, with TRBD1 as a possible D gene (7 bases). V gave up 3 bases and J gave up 1 base, with 13 bases separating them. CDR1 DFQATT and CDR2 SNEGSKA come from the germline V gene (reference sequence). The CDR3 is 14 residues long. This chain's CDR3 is CSASRPGGSYEQYV. As DNA, the CDR3 is TGCAGTGCTAGTAGGCCAGGGGGGTCCTACGAGCAGTACGTC.

V usage is TRBV5-6 and J usage is TRBJ1-1; D gene ambiguous. This CDR3 comprises 14 residues. Germline lookup yields CDR1 SGHDT and CDR2 YYEEEE. Trimming shortened V by 3 bases and J by 1 base, and 10 bases separated the two germline ends. This chain's CDR3 is CASSSVLANTEAFF. CDR3 nucleotide sequence: TGTGCCAGCAGCTCTGTCTTGGCGAACACTGAAGCTTTCTTT.

This sequence joins TRBV5-1 and TRBJ2-3; D ambiguous. V shed 7 bases and J shed 0 bases, with 9 bases lying between them. The CDR3 is 13 amino acids. CDR1 SGHRS and CDR2 YFSETQ come from the germline V gene. CDR3 region: CASAFTSTDTQYF. DNA for the CDR3: TGCGCCAGCGCCTTTACGAGCACAGATACGCAGTATTTT. Combining the CDR3 with reference TRBV5-1 and TRBJ2-3 gives the whole variable domain KAGVTQTPRYLIKTRGQQVTLSCSPISGHRSVSWYQQTPGQGLQFLFEYFSETQRNKGNFPGRFSGRQFSNSRSEMNVSTLELGDSALYLCASAFTSTDTQYFGPGTRLTVL.

V is TRBV2 and J is TRBJ2-2, with 10 bases matching TRBD1. CDR1 is SNHLY and CDR2 is FYNNEI in the germline V gene. The length of the CDR3 is 19 residues. V trimming: 2 bases; J trimming: 0 bases; junction bases outside the gene matches: 9. The CDR3 sequence: CASSENSGQGIANTGELFF. In DNA, the CDR3 is TGTGCCAGCAGTGAAAATTCGGGACAGGGGATAGCGAACACCGGGGAGCTGTTTTTT.